The clone carrying this T cell receptor (beta chain) was recorded a few times. Its antigen is not known. This sample was taken from a study of post-analysis software for immune sequencing data. The CDR3 contains 13 residues. Germline loops: CDR1 SQVTM, CDR2 ANQGSEA. V was clipped by 6 bases and J by 6 bases; unmatched bases: 9. Unique molecular identifiers tagged the TCR beta cDNA libraries. Input of roughly 0.9 to 11 million T cells yielded some 500,000 cDNA molecules. A single record per CDR3 protein comes from TCRdb applying MiXCR to the PCR reads. The data hold approximately 460,000 distinct CDR3 sequences, with 40% to 55% observed a single time. The study's findings and limits: In patients, a few TRBV segments were more frequent than in controls, with TRBV5-6, TRBV5-1 and TRBV20-1 among them. Relative to controls, patients with multiple sclerosis showed significantly lower normalized Chao1 diversity.

Sequenced material: blood. The sequence came from a girl between 5 and 17 years old with multiple sclerosis. The chain uses TRBV29-1 and TRBJ1-2; the match to TRBD1 covers 8 bases. This CDR3 is CSVGPGQVDGYTF. The CDR3 coding sequence is TGCAGCGTGGGCCCGGGACAGGTAGATGGCTACACCTTC.